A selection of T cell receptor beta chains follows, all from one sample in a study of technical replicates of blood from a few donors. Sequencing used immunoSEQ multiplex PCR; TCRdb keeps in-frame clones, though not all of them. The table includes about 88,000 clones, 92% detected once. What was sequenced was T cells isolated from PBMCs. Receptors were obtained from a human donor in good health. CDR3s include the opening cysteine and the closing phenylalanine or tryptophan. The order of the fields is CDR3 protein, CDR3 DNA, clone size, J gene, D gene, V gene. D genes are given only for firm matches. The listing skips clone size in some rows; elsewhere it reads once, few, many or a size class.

CDR3aa: CASSGGQTDQPQHF; CDR3nt: TGTGCCAGCAGTGGAGGACAGACGGACCAGCCCCAGCATTTT; abundance: -; j_gene: TRBJ1-5; d_gene: -; v_gene: TRBV6-6
CDR3aa: CASSQSKHRARDGYTF; CDR3nt: TGCGCCAGCAGTCAATCGAAGCACAGGGCGCGAGATGGCTACACCTTC; abundance: -; j_gene: TRBJ1-2; d_gene: -; v_gene: TRBV23-1
CDR3aa: CASRSYRDQPQHF; CDR3nt: TGTGCCAGCAGATCGTACAGGGACCAGCCCCAGCATTTT; abundance: -; j_gene: TRBJ1-5; d_gene: -; v_gene: TRBV2
CDR3aa: CASSSRGRRVYGYTF; CDR3nt: TGTGCCAGCAGCTCGAGGGGGAGAAGGGTCTATGGCTACACCTTC; abundance: -; j_gene: TRBJ1-2; d_gene: -; v_gene: TRBV5-4
CDR3aa: CASSGGPAGTGELFF; CDR3nt: TGTGCCAGCAGCGGGGGCCCGGCGGGCACCGGGGAGCTGTTTTTT; abundance: -; j_gene: TRBJ2-2; d_gene: -; v_gene: TRBV5-5
CDR3aa: CASSTTSGRALETQYF; CDR3nt: TGCGCCAGCAGCACGACTAGCGGGAGGGCCTTGGAGACCCAGTACTTC; abundance: -; j_gene: TRBJ2-5; d_gene: TRBD2; v_gene: TRBV5-1
CDR3aa: CASSSRENTEAFF; CDR3nt: TGTGCCAGCAGCTCCAGGGAGAACACTGAAGCTTTCTTT; abundance: -; j_gene: TRBJ1-1; d_gene: -; v_gene: TRBV6-1
CDR3aa: CASSLLAGGPNLYEQFF; CDR3nt: TGCGCCAGCAGCTTACTAGCGGGAGGGCCAAATTTATATGAGCAGTTCTTC; abundance: -; j_gene: TRBJ2-1; d_gene: TRBD2; v_gene: TRBV5-1
CDR3aa: CASSPRTVSDEKLFF; CDR3nt: TGTGCCAGCAGCCCCCGGACAGTCTCGGATGAAAAACTGTTTTTT; abundance: -; j_gene: TRBJ1-4; d_gene: -; v_gene: TRBV21-1
CDR3aa: CASSPTFGSEKYF; CDR3nt: TGCGCCAGCAGCCCCACCTTCGGCAGCGAAAAGTACTTC; abundance: -; j_gene: TRBJ2-7; d_gene: -; v_gene: TRBV5-1
CDR3aa: CASSVGLLGSLDEQFF; CDR3nt: TGTGCCAGCAGCGTCGGACTGCTGGGATCTTTAGATGAGCAGTTCTTC; abundance: once; j_gene: TRBJ2-1; d_gene: -; v_gene: TRBV9
CDR3aa: CASSTEPDRKQYF; CDR3nt: TGTGCCAGTAGTACAGAACCGGACAGAAAACAGTACTTC; abundance: -; j_gene: TRBJ2-7; d_gene: -; v_gene: TRBV19
CDR3aa: CASRTSGNTDTQYF; CDR3nt: TGCGCCAGCAGGACTAGCGGTAACACAGATACGCAGTATTTT; abundance: -; j_gene: TRBJ2-3; d_gene: TRBD2; v_gene: TRBV5-1
CDR3aa: CASTGLARHEQFF; CDR3nt: TGTGCCAGCACCGGACTAGCCAGGCATGAGCAGTTCTTC; abundance: -; j_gene: TRBJ2-1; d_gene: TRBD2; v_gene: TRBV27
CDR3aa: CASSEGRQPQHF; CDR3nt: TGTGCCAGCAGTGAGGGTCGTCAGCCCCAGCATTTT; abundance: -; j_gene: TRBJ1-5; d_gene: -; v_gene: TRBV28
CDR3aa: CASSPEGVSTLNSGNTIYF; CDR3nt: TGCGCCAGCAGCCCCGAGGGGGTGTCCACCTTAAACTCTGGAAACACCATATATTTT; abundance: -; j_gene: TRBJ1-3; d_gene: -; v_gene: TRBV5-1
CDR3aa: CASSFGTRSYNEQFF; CDR3nt: TGTGCCAGCAGTTTCGGGACTAGATCCTACAATGAGCAGTTCTTC; abundance: -; j_gene: TRBJ2-1; d_gene: TRBD2; v_gene: TRBV7-3
CDR3aa: CASSLDSGGYYNEQFF; CDR3nt: TGTGCCAGCAGCTTAGATTCGGGGGGGTACTACAATGAGCAGTTCTTC; abundance: -; j_gene: TRBJ2-1; d_gene: TRBD2; v_gene: TRBV11-2
CDR3aa: CASSGQGDQPQHF; CDR3nt: TGTGCCAGTTCAGGACAGGGGGATCAGCCCCAGCATTTT; abundance: -; j_gene: TRBJ1-5; d_gene: TRBD1; v_gene: TRBV6-1
CDR3aa: CSVVRGSYEAFF; CDR3nt: TGCAGCGTTGTAAGGGGCAGCTATGAAGCTTTCTTT; abundance: -; j_gene: TRBJ1-1; d_gene: -; v_gene: TRBV29-1
CDR3aa: CASSYSRGGSFPEQYF; CDR3nt: TGTGCCAGCAGTTACTCGAGAGGCGGGAGTTTCCCTGAGCAGTACTTC; abundance: -; j_gene: TRBJ2-7; d_gene: TRBD2; v_gene: TRBV6-6
CDR3aa: CASSLLLVGQTQWVSMNTEAFF; CDR3nt: TGCGCCAGCAGCCTCCTCCTGGTGGGACAGACGCAATGGGTCTCCATGAACACTGAAGCTTTCTTT; abundance: -; j_gene: TRBJ1-1; d_gene: TRBD1; v_gene: TRBV4-1
CDR3aa: CASSQVGGYGYTF; CDR3nt: TGTGCCAGCAGCCAAGTGGGGGGCTATGGCTACACCTTC; abundance: -; j_gene: TRBJ1-2; d_gene: -; v_gene: TRBV14
CDR3aa: CASSQVGAVQFF; CDR3nt: TGCGCCAGCAGCCAAGTAGGAGCTGTGCAGTTCTTC; abundance: -; j_gene: TRBJ2-1; d_gene: -; v_gene: TRBV4-1
CDR3aa: CASSPGGSSSEEQYF; CDR3nt: TGTGCCAGCTCCCCGGGGGGGTCATCGTCAGAAGAGCAGTACTTC; abundance: -; j_gene: TRBJ2-7; d_gene: TRBD2; v_gene: TRBV18
CDR3aa: CASSDRDRDLSPLHF; CDR3nt: TGTGCCAGCAGCGATAGGGACAGGGATTTATCACCCCTCCACTTT; abundance: many; j_gene: TRBJ1-6; d_gene: TRBD1; v_gene: TRBV6-1
CDR3aa: CASKIAGGSDTQYF; CDR3nt: TGTGCCAGCAAAATAGCGGGGGGATCTGATACGCAGTATTTT; abundance: once; j_gene: TRBJ2-3; d_gene: TRBD2; v_gene: TRBV6-4
CDR3aa: CASSRDTHQPQHF; CDR3nt: TGTGCCAGTAGTAGGGACACTCATCAGCCCCAGCATTTT; abundance: -; j_gene: TRBJ1-5; d_gene: -; v_gene: TRBV19
CDR3aa: CASSSGDWHQNSYEQYF; CDR3nt: TGTGCCAGCAGCTCCGGGGACTGGCATCAAAATTCATACGAGCAGTACTTC; abundance: -; j_gene: TRBJ2-7; d_gene: -; v_gene: TRBV7-2
CDR3aa: CSVGGDRLLRGYEQYF; CDR3nt: TGCAGCGTTGGCGGGGACAGGTTATTGAGAGGGTACGAGCAGTACTTC; abundance: -; j_gene: TRBJ2-7; d_gene: TRBD1; v_gene: TRBV29-1
CDR3aa: CASSSGYETQYF; CDR3nt: TGTGCCAGCAGCTCAGGGTACGAGACCCAGTACTTC; abundance: -; j_gene: TRBJ2-5; d_gene: -; v_gene: TRBV7-2
CDR3aa: CASSIGGSAGVLNEQFF; CDR3nt: TGTGCCAGTAGTATAGGAGGATCAGCGGGGGTTTTGAATGAGCAGTTCTTC; abundance: -; j_gene: TRBJ2-1; d_gene: TRBD2; v_gene: TRBV19
CDR3aa: CASSPGGDYEQYF; CDR3nt: TGTGCCAGCAGCCCCGGGGGGGACTACGAGCAGTACTTC; abundance: -; j_gene: TRBJ2-7; d_gene: TRBD2; v_gene: TRBV7-3
CDR3aa: CASSQEGRASNGELFF; CDR3nt: TGTGCCAGCAGCCAAGAGGGGAGGGCCTCCAACGGGGAGCTGTTTTTT; abundance: -; j_gene: TRBJ2-2; d_gene: TRBD2; v_gene: TRBV14
CDR3aa: CASHGQGRGEKLFF; CDR3nt: TGTGCCAGCCATGGACAGGGGAGGGGAGAAAAACTGTTTTTT; abundance: -; j_gene: TRBJ1-4; d_gene: TRBD1; v_gene: TRBV28
CDR3aa: CASSSPGQGAGGYTF; CDR3nt: TGCGCCAGCAGCTCACCGGGACAGGGGGCAGGTGGCTACACCTTC; abundance: -; j_gene: TRBJ1-2; d_gene: TRBD1; v_gene: TRBV5-1
CDR3aa: CASSAGAYEQYF; CDR3nt: TGTGCCAGCAGTGCAGGGGCCTACGAGCAGTACTTC; abundance: -; j_gene: TRBJ2-7; d_gene: -; v_gene: TRBV2
CDR3aa: CASSDRRTSGRPYEQYF; CDR3nt: TGTGCCAGCAGTGACAGGCGGACTAGCGGGAGGCCGTACGAGCAGTACTTC; abundance: -; j_gene: TRBJ2-7; d_gene: TRBD2; v_gene: TRBV25-1